Described below is a single TCR beta chain sequence and its context. This entry comes from a study of blood T cell repertoires in COVID-19. About the study: COVID-19 samples from acute and convalescent phases originated in the United States, Italy and Spain.

This table comes from immunoSEQ multiplex PCR, and its TCRdb copy is limited to in-frame clones, with some not included. This sample has over 60,000 clones, with roughly 90% found just once. The sample comprised peripheral blood. This clonotype originated in a man aged 70-80 years with active or convalescent COVID-19.

CDR3 region: CASSLRGGAGNTIYF. The DNA for the CDR3 is TGTGCCAGCAGTTTACGGGGAGGGGCTGGAAACACCATATATTTT. The chain uses TRBV28 and TRBJ1-3; D might be TRBD1 (5 bases). Germline V CDR1 and CDR2: MDHEN, SYDVKM. The V and J ends lost 2 bases and 2 bases respectively, with 10 bases between them. The CDR3 totals 15 residues.